This TCR beta chain was sequenced during a study of identical twins. Study-level findings and limits: The study based its conclusions on cross-sectional statistical analysis and did not follow the same donors.

This clonotype was recorded many times. Its antigen is still unknown. With V trimmed by 5 bases and J by 2 bases, 7 bases remained unmatched. Germline values: CDR1 SGHTA, CDR2 FQGNSA. This CDR3 is 15 amino acids long. TCRdb fed the 5' RACE reads into MiXCR, producing one record per CDR3 protein. The top ten hold approximately 4% of the sample, which has about 240,000 distinct CDR3 sequences, about 13% seen once. These same records also appear under a second study, on yellow fever vaccine responses in identical twins.

This sequence originates from a woman aged 18-29 years in good health. V gene TRBV7-2 combines with J gene TRBJ2-7, with 9 positions matching TRBD2. The sequenced material came from memory (CD45RO+) T cells sorted from blood. CDR3 in amino acids: CASSETSGVTYEQYF. DNA of the CDR3: TGTGCCAGCAGCGAGACTAGCGGAGTTACCTACGAGCAGTACTTC.